This T cell receptor beta chain appears in the sequencing data of a study of CD8 T cells in Susac syndrome. As for the study in general: Of the sequenced Susac syndrome patients, more than five had active disease and about 8 were in remission.

The TEMRA cells underwent FACS enrichment, while the CD8+ and CD4+ T cells underwent negative isolation. RNA totalling about 0.5 to 1 ug underwent reverse transcription with random hexamers. TCRdb ran MiXCR on the immunoSEQ multiplex PCR reads and lists one entry per CDR3 protein. Among around 170,000 distinct CDR3 sequences listed, under 97% were seen once. The germline CDR1 and CDR2 sequences are SQVTM and ANQGSEA. This CDR3 is 19 amino acids long. V was pared by 1 base and J by 2 bases, with 26 bases between. The sequence derives from a human donor with Susac syndrome. The chain links TRBV29-1 to TRBJ2-5; D might be TRBD1 or TRBD2, each matching 7 bases. Sequencing input: CD4+ T cells from PBMCs. The CDR3, as DNA: TGCAGCGTTGAAGGGGCTTTCGGGGACAGCGGGGTAAATCAAGAGACCCAGTACTTC. Amino acid sequence: CSVEGAFGDSGVNQETQYF.